The 8 T cell receptor beta chains below were found in one sample sequenced in a study of shared clonotypes between healthy human individuals. TCRdb's table, derived via immunoSEQ multiplex PCR, lists solely in-frame clones and lacks some. Of some 2.4 million clones in the sample, 90% to 95% were seen once. Sample: naive CD4+ T cells from PBMCs. The subset denotes: CD45RA+ positively selected. Source of these receptors: a man younger than 35 in good health. Some clones in this sample may be carry-over from other donors' samples.

The chain combines TRBV7-2 with TRBJ2-2; 9 bases are shared with TRBD1. V lost 5 bases and J lost 7; bases outside the gene matches: 8. The CDR3 loop spans 15 amino acids. CDR1 and CDR2 from the germline V gene are SGHTA and FQGNSA. The DNA of the CDR3 is TGTGCCAGCAGCCTCAGACAGGGGGTAGTCGGGGAGCTGTTTTTT. It yields the protein CASSLRQGVVGELFF.

This clone was detected only once. This rearrangement joins TRBV2 to TRBJ2-5, with D perhaps matching TRBD1 or TRBD2 (5 bases each). The CDR3 sequence is 13 residues long. Germline CDR1 SNHLY, CDR2 FYNNEI. Trimming took off 4 bases at V and 5 bases at J, with 11 bases between the two ends. DNA for the CDR3: TGTGCCAGCAGTGGGGACCGCTATGAGACCCAGTACTTC. Protein sequence: CASSGDRYETQYF.

The chain uses TRBV28 and TRBJ2-7; D is uncertain. Looked up from germline, CDR1 is MDHEN and CDR2 is SYDVKM. The CDR3 covers 15 residues. V lost 3 bases, J lost 3 bases, and 15 bases lay in between. The DNA of the CDR3 is TGTGCCAGCAGTTTGAGGCAAACGCACCACTACGAGCAGTACTTC. Amino acid sequence: CASSLRQTHHYEQYF.

This chain joins TRBV5-1 and TRBJ2-7; unclear D gene. The V and J ends lost 1 base and 3 bases respectively, with 8 bases between them. Looked up from germline, CDR1 is SGHRS and CDR2 is YFSETQ. CDR3 size: 13 residues. This chain's CDR3 is CASSLRLDYEQYF. CDR3 nucleotide sequence: TGCGCCAGCAGCTTGAGGCTTGACTACGAGCAGTACTTC.

The V gene is TRBV7-3, the J gene TRBJ1-3, with 10 bases fitting TRBD1. Germline CDR1 reads SGHTA; CDR2 reads FQGTGA. There are 15 residues in the CDR3. J gave up 2 bases and V 6 bases, and 4 bases lay outside the gene matches. The CDR3 is CASRPDRGPGNTIYF. CDR3 DNA sequence: TGTGCCAGCAGACCCGACAGGGGGCCTGGAAACACCATATATTTT.

V usage is TRBV29-1 and J usage is TRBJ1-2; 8 bases match TRBD1. The CDR3 covers 16 residues. With V trimmed by 1 base and J by 3 bases, 10 bases remained unmatched. Germline V lookup: CDR1 SQVTM, CDR2 ANQGSEA. In DNA form, the CDR3 reads TGCAGCGTTGAAGCAGAACAGGGGGTAACGGACTATGGCTACACCTTC. Translated, it gives CSVEAEQGVTDYGYTF.

The chain links TRBV7-2 to TRBJ2-1; 9 bases align to TRBD2. The CDR3 has 12 amino acids. V was clipped by 1 base and J by 15 bases; unmatched bases: 4. Germline assignment: CDR1 SGHTA and CDR2 FQGNSA. CDR3 in DNA: TGTGCCAGCAGCTTAGGTCTAGCGGGACTGTTCTTC. Translating it yields CASSLGLAGLFF.

The chain carries TRBV9 and TRBJ2-3; 9 bases map to TRBD2. Germline V lookup: CDR1 SGDLS, CDR2 YYNGEE. Germline trimming cut 4 bases from V and 0 bases from J; bases unmatched to any gene: 6. There are 16 residues in the CDR3. The DNA of the CDR3 is TGTGCCAGCAGCCCCCGGACTAGCGCAAGCACAGATACGCAGTATTTT. This translates into CASSPRTSASTDTQYF.